This T cell receptor beta chain came from a study of blood T cell repertoires in COVID-19. Study as a whole: Acute and convalescent COVID-19 specimens originated in the United States, Italy and Spain. The analysed material was cDNA or gDNA that came from T cells, B-cell-depleted T cells, or PBMCs.

This CDR3 is 13 amino acids long. Deletions cut 6 bases from V and 14 bases from J, with 17 bases between. This clone has just a few counts. Authors' methods: Reference gene primer amplification gave estimated nucleated cell counts. The repertoire was sequenced with immunoSEQ multiplex PCR; TCRdb's copy has only in-frame clones and lacks some. V and J calls and clone size are as listed in that table; D and trimming were resolved from the DNA. The sample lists tens of thousands of clones, about 83% occurring once. The specimen sequenced was peripheral blood. The source of this sequence is a human donor in a cohort sampled during active COVID-19. The J gene is TRBJ1-6, the V gene TRBV12-3 or TRBV12-4; D ambiguous. The CDR3 DNA reads TGTGCCAGCAGCCCCCCCGGAACGGGGACCCTCCACTTT. This translates into CASSPPGTGTLHF.